Below, 3 T cell receptor beta chains from the same sample are listed, as sequenced in a study of blood T cells in healthy people across ages. Then a second PCR, running roughly 6 to 11 cycles, was carried out with a sample-barcoded 5' primer and a J-beta primer mix. A single record per CDR3 protein comes from TCRdb applying MiXCR to the 5' RACE reads. This table holds 380,000 or so distinct CDR3 sequences, about 55% found once. Sequencing was performed on blood. All receptors come from a man aged 55 to 70 in good health.

The V gene is TRBV29-1, the J gene TRBJ1-4; D is ambiguous. V was trimmed by 5 bases and J by 7 bases, leaving 26 bases between them. Germline V CDR1 and CDR2: SQVTM, ANQGSEA. The CDR3 runs to 17 residues. The CDR3 region has the DNA TGCAGCGTTATAGAAGATCTAGGGAGTTTGGGTGGTGAAAAACTGTTTTTT. Protein: CSVIEDLGSLGGEKLFF. The full variable domain, with the rest looked up from reference TRBV29-1 and TRBJ1-4, is SAVISQKPSRDICQRGTSLTIQCQVDSQVTMMFWYRQQPGQSLTLIATANQGSEATYESGFVIDKFPISRPNLTFSTLTVSNMSPEDSSIYLCSVIEDLGSLGGEKLFFGSGTQLSVL.

The V and J genes are TRBV6-2 or TRBV6-3 and TRBJ2-4; the match to TRBD1 covers 11 bases. The J call may be wrong; the DNA end is better matched by TRBJ2-7. The CDR3 is made up of 15 amino acids. Germline CDR1 reads MNHEY; CDR2 reads SVGEGT. The CDR3 here is CASKGRGTGGYEQYF. The DNA for the CDR3 is TGTGCCAGCAAGGGAAGAGGGACAGGGGGGTACGAGCAGTACTTC.

The chain has TRBV24-1 and TRBJ2-4; 8 positions agree with TRBD1. The CDR3 totals 15 residues. J gave up 3 bases and V 3 bases, and 3 bases lay outside the gene matches. The germline V gene has CDR1 KGHDR and CDR2 SFDVKD. This CDR3 reads CATSDPGGSKNIQYF. The DNA of the CDR3 is TGTGCCACCAGTGATCCAGGGGGCAGCAAAAACATTCAGTACTTC.